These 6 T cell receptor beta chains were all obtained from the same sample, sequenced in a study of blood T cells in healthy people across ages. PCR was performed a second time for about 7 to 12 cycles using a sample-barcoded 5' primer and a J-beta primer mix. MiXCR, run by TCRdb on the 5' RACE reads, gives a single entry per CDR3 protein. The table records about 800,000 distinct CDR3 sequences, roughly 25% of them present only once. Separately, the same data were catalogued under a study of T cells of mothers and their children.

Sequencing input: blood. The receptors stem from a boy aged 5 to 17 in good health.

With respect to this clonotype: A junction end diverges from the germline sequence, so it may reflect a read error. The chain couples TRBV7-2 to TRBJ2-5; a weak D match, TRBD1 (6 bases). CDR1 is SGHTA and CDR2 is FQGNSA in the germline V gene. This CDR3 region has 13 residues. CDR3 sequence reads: CASSWNRAETRYF. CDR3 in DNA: TGTGCCAGCAGCTGGAACAGGGCCGAGACCCGGTACTTC.

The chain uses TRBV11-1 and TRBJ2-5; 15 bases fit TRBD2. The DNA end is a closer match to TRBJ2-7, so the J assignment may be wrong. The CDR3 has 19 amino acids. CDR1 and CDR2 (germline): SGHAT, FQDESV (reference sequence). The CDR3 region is CASSGHPGLAGGRGLEQYF. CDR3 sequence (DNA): TGTGCCAGCAGCGGACACCCGGGACTAGCGGGAGGAAGAGGGCTCGAGCAGTACTTC.

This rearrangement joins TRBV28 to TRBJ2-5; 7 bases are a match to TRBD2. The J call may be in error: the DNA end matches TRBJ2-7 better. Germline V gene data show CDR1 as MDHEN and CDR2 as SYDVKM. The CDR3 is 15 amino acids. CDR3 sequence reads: CASSPSMERGHEQYF. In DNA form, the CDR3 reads TGTGCCAGCAGCCCTAGTATGGAGCGGGGCCACGAGCAGTACTTC.

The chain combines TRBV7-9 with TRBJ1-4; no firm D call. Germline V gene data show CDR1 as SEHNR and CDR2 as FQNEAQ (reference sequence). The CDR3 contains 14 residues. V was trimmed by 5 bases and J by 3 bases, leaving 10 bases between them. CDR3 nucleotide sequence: TGTGCCAGCAGCCCATATCGGGCTAATGAAAAACTGTTTTTT. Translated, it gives CASSPYRANEKLFF.

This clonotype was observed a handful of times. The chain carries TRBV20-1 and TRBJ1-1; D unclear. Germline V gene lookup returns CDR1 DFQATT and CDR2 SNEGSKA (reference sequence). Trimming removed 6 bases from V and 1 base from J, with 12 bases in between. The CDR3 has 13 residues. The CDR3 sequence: CSATESWNTEAFF. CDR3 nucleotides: TGCAGTGCAACGGAGAGTTGGAACACTGAAGCTTTCTTT.

The CDR3 reads CASSLVTSGSRDTQYF. CDR3 DNA: TGTGCCAGCAGCTTGGTCACCAGCGGGAGCCGGGATACGCAGTATTTT. The chain couples TRBV5-5 to TRBJ2-3; 8 nucleotides agree with TRBD2. The germline gives CDR1 SGHKS, CDR2 YYEKEE (reference sequence). CDR3 size: 16 residues. Trimming cost V 0 bases and J 6 bases; bases outside gene matches: 9.